These T cell receptor beta chains were read from a single sample in a study of cytomegalovirus exposure and HLA in healthy donors. Repertoires were generated with immunoSEQ multiplex PCR, while TCRdb's copy carries only in-frame clones and drops some. In the table there are 85,000 to 100,000 clones, roughly 86% of which are singletons. Sequences were obtained from PBMCs. The source of these receptors is a woman between 18 and 29 years old in good health and CMV-seropositive. CDR3s include the opening cysteine and the closing phenylalanine or tryptophan.

V: TRBV19
length: 13
CDR3: CATLPALHYGYTF

V: TRBV7-9
length: 14
CDR3: CASSLQGRNTEAFF

V: TRBV27
length: 15
CDR3: CASSLYRTVDQPQHF

V: TRBV6-4
length: 17
CDR3: CASSDDPIRGAITEAFF

V: TRBV25-1
length: 17
CDR3: CASSSNRDRLAKNIQYF

V: TRBV19
length: 17
CDR3: CASRPPVGLSGNNEQFF

V: TRBV4-2
length: 13
CDR3: CASSQRGPYEQYF

V: TRBV30
length: 13
CDR3: CAWSSRVNQPQHF

V: TRBV5-1
length: 14
CDR3: CASWVGRTQETQYF

V: TRBV7-2
length: 15
CDR3: CASSFWTGVNTEAFF

V: TRBV5-1
length: 14
CDR3: CASSTGQGAYEQYF

V: TRBV9
length: 15
CDR3: CASSVDQGGTGELFF

V: TRBV15
length: 14
CDR3: CATSTGHMNTEAFF

V: TRBV27
length: 14
CDR3: CASSHRGQLYEQYF

V: TRBV4-1
length: 18
CDR3: CASSQGTTRTPSNYGYTF

V: TRBV19
length: 13
CDR3: CASRRTGGNEQFF

V: TRBV6-6
length: 16
CDR3: CASSYVPGTSNEKLFF

V: TRBV10-3
length: 16
CDR3: CAISEDPGQGGYGYTF

V: TRBV18
length: 13
CDR3: CASSGQGRDEQYF